Detailed here is one T cell receptor (beta chain). Its antigen is unidentified. This entry comes from a study of long-term antiretroviral therapy in people with HIV. Study-wide findings and caveats: The study lacked data on ART adherence, viral resistance or therapy changes. Clonal populations expanded prior to ART predominated within the repertoire at all time points. Blood dates from 2004 to 2017, possibly under older ART regimens.

The assay used was immunoSEQ (version v3.0), run at survey level. Clones were sequenced by immunoSEQ multiplex PCR, and TCRdb holds only the in-frame ones, with some missing. Of fewer than 40,000 clones detected, 65% to 85% appear once; the ten largest clones hold less than 9.5%. Germline V gene data show CDR1 as LGHNT and CDR2 as FRNRAP. Deletions cut 6 bases from V and 3 bases from J, with 17 bases between. There are 15 residues in the CDR3. Amounts of about 1-10 million cryopreserved PBMC were held in the samples before DNA extraction. The chain employs TRBV12-5 and TRBJ1-2; the D is unclear. The TCR originated in a woman in her forties or fifties with HIV. Sample: unsorted PBMCs, taken 3.1 years after starting antiretroviral therapy. The CDR3 DNA reads TGTGCTAGTGGCCTACCCCCCCCCAAGGACTATGGCTACACCTTC. This gives the protein CASGLPPPKDYGYTF.